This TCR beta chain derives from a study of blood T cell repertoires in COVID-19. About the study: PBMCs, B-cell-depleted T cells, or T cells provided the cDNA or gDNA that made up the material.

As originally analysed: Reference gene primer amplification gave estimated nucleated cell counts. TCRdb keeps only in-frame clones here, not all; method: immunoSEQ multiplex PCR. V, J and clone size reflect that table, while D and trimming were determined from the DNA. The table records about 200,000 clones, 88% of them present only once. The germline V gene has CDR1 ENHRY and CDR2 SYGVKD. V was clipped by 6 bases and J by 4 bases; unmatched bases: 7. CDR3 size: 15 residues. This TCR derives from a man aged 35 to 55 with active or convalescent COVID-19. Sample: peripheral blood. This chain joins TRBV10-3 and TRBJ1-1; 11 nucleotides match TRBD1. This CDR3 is CAIRTDRGHATEAFF. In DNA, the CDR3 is TGTGCCATCAGGACGGACAGGGGGCACGCCACTGAAGCTTTCTTT.